The 27 T cell receptor beta chains below come from one sample, sequenced in a study of shared clonotypes between healthy human individuals. Generated by immunoSEQ multiplex PCR, the TCRdb table keeps only in-frame clones and is missing some. The sample consists of some 900,000 clones, 76% of them appearing once. The material sequenced was memory CD4+ T cells sorted from blood. As to subset: CD45RA-negative fraction. Receptor source: a man between 18 and 29 years old in good health.

This rearrangement joins TRBV25-1 to TRBJ1-2; D is perhaps TRBD1 (5 bases). Germline CDR1 is MGHDK and CDR2 is SYGVNS. V lost 3 bases to trimming and J lost 5 bases, with 16 bases between them. This CDR3 spans 15 amino acids. CDR3 DNA: TGTGCCAGCAGTGAGGGGGTCGGAACAATATATGGCTACACCTTC. Translated: CASSEGVGTIYGYTF.

The chain carries TRBV5-1 and TRBJ2-3; TRBD1 matches 7 bases. V lost 4 bases to trimming and J lost 4 bases; unmatched junction nucleotides: 15. Germline loops: CDR1 SGHRS, CDR2 YFSETQ. The CDR3 consists of 17 residues. CDR3: CASSPIKGEQGADTQYF. CDR3 nucleotide sequence: TGCGCCAGCAGCCCAATTAAAGGGGAGCAGGGGGCAGATACGCAGTATTTT.

A single count supports this clone. The V gene is TRBV5-8, the J gene TRBJ1-5; D is ambiguous. Trimming took off 4 bases at V and 4 bases at J, with 12 bases between the two ends. Germline values: CDR1 SGHTS, CDR2 YDEGEE. This CDR3 has 14 residues. The DNA of the CDR3 is TGTGCCAGCAGCACACGTCGGGGAAATCAGCCCCAGCATTTT. Its translation is CASSTRRGNQPQHF. Variable domain in full (rest from reference TRBV5-8 and TRBJ1-5): EAGVTQSPTHLIKTRGQQATLRCSPISGHTSVYWYQQALGLGLQFLLWYDEGEERNRGNFPPRFSGRQFPNYSSELNVNALELEDSALYLCASSTRRGNQPQHFGDGTRLSIL.

A single count supports this clone. The rearrangement uses TRBV5-1 and TRBJ2-3; 13 positions match TRBD2. This CDR3 region has 18 residues. Germline loops: CDR1 SGHRS, CDR2 YFSETQ. V was pared by 3 bases and J by 0 bases, with 7 bases of the junction left unmatched. CDR3 sequence reads: CASSWTSGGRESTDTQYF. CDR3 DNA: TGCGCCAGCAGCTGGACTAGCGGGGGCCGGGAGAGCACAGATACGCAGTATTTT.

The rearrangement links TRBV2 to TRBJ2-3; 7 bases are a match to TRBD1. Losses at the gene ends were 3 bases for V and 6 bases for J; bases not matched to a gene: 6. CDR1 SNHLY and CDR2 FYNNEI come from the germline V gene. This CDR3 comprises 14 residues. The CDR3 DNA sequence: TGTGCCAGCAGTGAGGGGACAGTGTGGGATACGCAGTATTTT. It codes for CASSEGTVWDTQYF.

With respect to this clone: With a much larger clone just one base away, this may be a read error. This sample also contains other DNA sequences that code for the same CDR3. This rearrangement joins TRBV11-3 to TRBJ2-3; 7 bases are shared with TRBD2. Germline loops: CDR1 SGHNT, CDR2 YENEEA. The CDR3 runs to 13 residues. Trimming removed 1 base from V and 5 bases from J; junction bases left unmatched: 0. The CDR3 here is CASSLAGGDTQYF. CDR3 bases: TGTGCCAGCAGCTTAGCGGGGGGAGATACGCAGTATTTT.

V gene TRBV6-5 combines with J gene TRBJ1-1; 8 bases are shared with TRBD1. The CDR3 has 14 residues. V lost 6 bases, J lost 5 bases, and 8 bases stayed unmatched. Looked up from germline, CDR1 is MNHEY and CDR2 is SVGAGI. The CDR3 nucleotides read TGTGCCAGCAGGCGGAGACAGGGGAAGACTGAAGCTTTCTTT. This gives the protein CASRRRQGKTEAFF.

This clone is a singleton in its sample. The V call is TRBV11-2, the J call TRBJ1-1; D ambiguous. Germline values: CDR1 SGHAT, CDR2 FQNNGV. This CDR3 spans 13 amino acids. Trimming pared 1 base from V and 3 bases from J, leaving 6 bases between. CDR3 sequence reads: CASSLVLDTEAFF. For the CDR3, the DNA is TGTGCCAGCAGCTTAGTTTTGGACACTGAAGCTTTCTTT.

V gene TRBV5-4 combines with J gene TRBJ2-1, with TRBD2 matching 11 bases. Germline trimming cut 0 bases from V and 3 bases from J; bases unmatched to any gene: 11. This CDR3 spans 19 amino acids. Germline V CDR1 and CDR2: SGHNT, YYREEE (reference sequence). For the CDR3, the DNA is TGTGCCAGCAGCTTGGCGGGGCTAGCGGGAGGCTCCCTCTACAATGAGCAGTTCTTC. This translates into CASSLAGLAGGSLYNEQFF.

V usage is TRBV2 and J usage is TRBJ2-7, with TRBD1 matching 8 bases. CDR3 length: 13 amino acids. Germline-derived CDR1 and CDR2 are SNHLY and FYNNEI. The trim removed 7 bases at V and 5 bases at J, leaving 7 bases unmatched. For the CDR3, the DNA is TGTGCCAGCAAGGTGGCAGGGGGCAACGAGCAGTACTTC. Translating gives CASKVAGGNEQYF.

This CDR3 is CASSGQGNTGELFF. The CDR3 DNA reads TGCGCCAGCAGTGGACAGGGGAACACCGGGGAGCTGTTTTTT. This chain connects TRBV5-1 to TRBJ2-2; TRBD1 matches 8 bases. Germline CDR1 is SGHRS and CDR2 is YFSETQ. Trimming at V came to 5 bases and at J to 1 base, leaving 1 base not matched to a gene. This CDR3 has 14 residues. The variable domain in full, with the rest retrieved from reference TRBV5-1 and TRBJ2-2, is KAGVTQTPRYLIKTRGQQVTLSCSPISGHRSVSWYQQTPGQGLQFLFEYFSETQRNKGNFPGRFSGRQFSNSRSEMNVSTLELGDSALYLCASSGQGNTGELFFGEGSRLTVL.

The CDR3 DNA reads as TGCGCCAGCAGTGAAGGAAGGGAGGAGACCCAGTACTTC. Translated, it gives CASSEGREETQYF. The V and J genes are TRBV10-1 and TRBJ2-5, with D maybe TRBD2 (5 bases). V dropped 3 bases and J dropped 5 bases, with 10 bases sitting between them. The CDR3 contains 13 residues. CDR1 and CDR2 from the germline V gene are WNHNN and SYGVQD (reference sequence).

The rearrangement links TRBV5-1 to TRBJ1-1, with no clear D. CDR1 is SGHRS and CDR2 is YFSETQ in the germline V gene. CDR3 length: 13 residues. Trimming left V 0 bases short and J 8 bases short, with 11 bases between. The CDR3 is CASSLDTTREAFF. The CDR3 DNA is TGCGCCAGCAGCTTGGATACAACGAGGGAAGCTTTCTTT.

This sequence joins TRBV6-5 and TRBJ1-3; TRBD1 aligns across 7 bases. CDR1 and CDR2 (germline): MNHEY, SVGAGI. The CDR3 has 15 residues. Trimming at V came to 5 bases and at J to 6 bases, leaving 10 bases not matched to a gene. The CDR3 here is CASSATGTSQNTIYF. The CDR3, as DNA: TGTGCCAGCAGTGCGACAGGGACTTCTCAAAACACCATATATTTT.

A single count supports this clone. This may come from a read error, since a much larger clone is one base off. The CDR3 DNA is TGTGCCAGCAGTGATCAGGGCACAGATACGCAGTATTTT. It translates to CASSDQGTDTQYF. The chain couples TRBV25-1 to TRBJ2-3; D not resolved. V lost 3 bases to trimming and J lost 1 base, with 5 bases between them. This CDR3 is 13 amino acids long. The germline CDR1 and CDR2 sequences are MGHDK and SYGVNS.

The chain links TRBV28 to TRBJ2-7; 7 nucleotides agree with TRBD1. Germline CDR1 MDHEN, CDR2 SYDVKM. The CDR3 spans 14 residues. The ends lost 6 bases at V and 1 base at J; junction bases unmatched: 6. The DNA for the CDR3 is TGTGCCAGCAGCGCGACAGGGAGATCCTACGAGCAGTACTTC. Translating gives CASSATGRSYEQYF.

In regard to this clone: Other DNA sequences in the same sample also yield this CDR3. V gene TRBV18 combines with J gene TRBJ1-1; no clear D gene. The CDR3 extends over 13 amino acids. Deletions cut 2 bases from V and 2 bases from J, with 6 bases between. Per the germline V gene, CDR1 is KGHSH and CDR2 is LQKENI. The CDR3 reads CASSPSGNTEAFF. In nucleotides, the CDR3 is TGTGCCAGCTCACCATCTGGAAACACTGAAGCTTTCTTT.

This chain joins TRBV7-2 and TRBJ1-3, with 8 bases fitting TRBD1. Germline CDR1 and CDR2: SGHTA and FQGNSA. Trimming took 6 bases from V and 2 from J; bases not matched to a gene: 6. The CDR3 extends over 15 amino acids. CDR3 DNA sequence: TGTGCCAGCAGTTTAAGGGGACAGGCTGGAAACACCATATATTTT. Its translation: CASSLRGQAGNTIYF.

The chain has TRBV18 and TRBJ2-7, with TRBD1 identical over 7 bases. Trimming took 4 bases from V and 2 from J; bases not matched to a gene: 5. This CDR3 spans 14 amino acids. Germline CDR1 KGHSH, CDR2 LQKENI. In nucleotides, the CDR3 is TGTGCCAGCTCACTCGGACAGGAAACCTACGAGCAGTACTTC. Translated: CASSLGQETYEQYF.

V gene TRBV5-1 combines with J gene TRBJ1-2; no definite D call. V was shortened by 0 bases and J by 8 bases, with 8 bases between the two germline ends. The CDR3 loop spans 12 amino acids. Germline CDR1 SGHRS, CDR2 YFSETQ. The CDR3 loop reads CASSLDRTGYTF. The CDR3 DNA sequence: TGCGCCAGCAGCTTGGACAGAACCGGCTACACCTTC.

This chain joins TRBV6-1 and TRBJ2-7; D might be TRBD1 (5 bases). The CDR3 totals 13 residues. V lost 6 bases, J lost 2 bases, and 11 bases lay in between. Germline CDR1 reads MNHNS; CDR2 reads SASEGT. DNA of the CDR3: TGTGCCAGCAGCACAGGCGATACCTACGAGCAGTACTTC. Translation: CASSTGDTYEQYF.

The chain couples TRBV5-8 to TRBJ2-2; D is perhaps TRBD1 or TRBD2 (5 bases each). This CDR3 is built from 16 residues. CDR1 SGHTS and CDR2 YDEGEE come from the germline V gene. V gave up 4 bases and J gave up 1 base, with 14 bases separating them. The CDR3 here is CASSATGTLNTGELFF. In nucleotides, the CDR3 is TGTGCCAGCAGCGCAACCGGGACCCTGAACACCGGGGAGCTGTTTTTT.

V and J are TRBV2 and TRBJ2-1; 9 bases fit TRBD2. V lost 5 bases to trimming and J lost 14 bases; unmatched junction nucleotides: 4. Germline V lookup: CDR1 SNHLY, CDR2 FYNNEI. The CDR3 length is 11 residues. CDR3 DNA: TGTGCCAGCAGTTACGGGACTAGCAAGTTCTTC. Amino acid sequence: CASSYGTSKFF.

As DNA, the CDR3 is TGTGCCAGCAGCGAAGGACAGGGGGCTTCACCCCTCCACTTT. This codes for CASSEGQGASPLHF. The chain employs TRBV9 and TRBJ1-6, with 11 bases aligning to TRBD1. The CDR3 is 14 amino acids. The ends lost 3 bases at V and 9 bases at J; junction bases unmatched: 2. Germline loops: CDR1 SGDLS, CDR2 YYNGEE.

This clone was counted once. The rearrangement joins TRBV6-1 to TRBJ1-1; no firm D call. V was shortened by 7 bases and J by 7 bases, with 16 bases between the two germline ends. This CDR3 is built from 13 residues. Germline V gives CDR1 MNHNS, CDR2 SASEGT. The DNA for the CDR3 is TGTGCCAGCACCTCAAATAGGGCCGGTGAAGCTTTCTTT. Translated, it gives CASTSNRAGEAFF.

V and J are TRBV7-2 and TRBJ2-7; TRBD1 or TRBD2 may be the D gene (6 bases each). Trimming took 4 bases from V and 0 from J, leaving 13 bases between them. Per germline, CDR1 SGHTA and CDR2 FQGNSA. The CDR3 is 15 amino acids. CDR3 sequence reads: CASSSRRGGSYEQYF. The DNA for the CDR3 is TGTGCCAGCAGCTCCCGCAGGGGAGGCTCCTACGAGCAGTACTTC.

The V call is TRBV10-3, the J call TRBJ1-1; maybe TRBD1 (6 bases). The germline V and J ends were trimmed by 6 bases and 1 base, with 18 bases remaining between them. Germline-derived CDR1 and CDR2 are ENHRY and SYGVKD. CDR3 length equals 16 residues. CDR3 DNA sequence: TGTGCCATCAGCCCAAGGGGGGGGCGCGGGAACACTGAAGCTTTCTTT. This codes for CAISPRGGRGNTEAFF.